The following is a TCR beta chain sequence with its context. No antigen is known for it. Production of TCR cDNA was by 5'RACE template switching, which also added a universal primer site and UMIs. TCRdb independently ran MiXCR on the 5' RACE reads; one entry per CDR3 protein. The repertoire has 200,000 to 300,000 distinct CDR3 sequences, approximately 12% of them found once; the top ten carry about 0.51%. This CDR3 contains 14 residues. CDR1 is SGHRS and CDR2 is YFSETQ in the germline V gene. Trimming removed 1 base at V and 7 bases at J, with 15 bases between. This entry belongs to a study of T cells after yellow fever vaccination. Study-wide findings and caveats: Highly abundant clonotypes carried over from the bulk population could end up in FACS-sorted repertoires as contaminants. Booster samples showed a return of most primary-vaccination clones (roughly 95% CD4, approximately 88% CD8). Just a small share of clonotypes turned up in the CD4 compartment as well as the CD8 compartment.

The rearrangement joins TRBV5-1 to TRBJ2-7, with D perhaps assigned TRBD1 or TRBD2 (5 bases each). The TCR was taken from a man aged 30-40 years who received the YFV17D yellow fever vaccine. The material sequenced was CD4+ T cells sorted from PBMCs, taken 45 days after the yellow fever booster vaccination. This CDR3 is CASSLSPGRGEQYF. The CDR3 DNA reads as TGCGCCAGCAGCTTGTCCCCAGGGAGAGGGGAGCAGTACTTC. The full variable domain, in which reference TRBV5-1 and TRBJ2-7 provide the parts outside the CDR3, is KAGVTQTPRYLIKTRGQQVTLSCSPISGHRSVSWYQQTPGQGLQFLFEYFSETQRNKGNFPGRFSGRQFSNSRSEMNVSTLELGDSALYLCASSLSPGRGEQYFGPGTRLTVT.